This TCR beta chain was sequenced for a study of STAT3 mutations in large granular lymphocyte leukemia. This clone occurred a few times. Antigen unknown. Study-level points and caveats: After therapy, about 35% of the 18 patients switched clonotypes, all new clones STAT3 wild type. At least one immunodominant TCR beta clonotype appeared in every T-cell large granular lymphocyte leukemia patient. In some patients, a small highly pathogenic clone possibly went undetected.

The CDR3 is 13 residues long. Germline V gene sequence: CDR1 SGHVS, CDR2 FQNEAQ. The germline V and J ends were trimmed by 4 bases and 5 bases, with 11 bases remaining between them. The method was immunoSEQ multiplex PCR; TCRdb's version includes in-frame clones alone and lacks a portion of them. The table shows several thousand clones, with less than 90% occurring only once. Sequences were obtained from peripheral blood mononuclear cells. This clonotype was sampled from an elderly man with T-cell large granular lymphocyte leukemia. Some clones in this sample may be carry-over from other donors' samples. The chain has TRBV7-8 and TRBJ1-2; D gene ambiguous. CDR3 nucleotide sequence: TGTGCCAGCAGCTCCGACCCAGCGTATGGCTACACCTTC. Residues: CASSSDPAYGYTF.